One and the same sample provided the 18 T cell receptor beta chains below, sequenced in a study of human T cells and chemical hapten exposure. Each CDR3 protein gets one entry after TCRdb re-called the RACE reads with MiXCR. The data contain 95,000 to 150,000 distinct CDR3 sequences, about 14% of them singletons. Described time point: pre-sensitization, week 0. The sample's treatment: therapeutic diphenylcyclopropenone sensitization with weekly scalp DPC. The starting material was whole blood, obtained in connection with sensitization to the hapten diphenylcyclopropenone (DPC). The receptors here all came from a woman aged 18-29 years with alopecia areata. Some clones in this sample may be carry-over from other donors' samples.

This clonotype was detected only a few times. The V call is TRBV5-1, the J call TRBJ1-1; no firm D call. The germline CDR1 and CDR2 sequences are SGHRS and YFSETQ. Trimming cost V 4 bases and J 10 bases, with 23 bases left between them. The CDR3 runs 15 residues. CDR3 coding DNA: TGCGCCAGCAGCATGGAATCCGGCGGCCTCAGCGGAGCTTTCTTT. Protein sequence: CASSMESGGLSGAFF.

In this sample, this clonotype turned up a few times. The V and J genes are TRBV27 and TRBJ1-4, with D tentatively TRBD1 (6 bases). Trimming removed 7 bases at V and 12 bases at J, with 24 bases between. The CDR3 has 15 amino acids. Germline lookup yields CDR1 MNHEY and CDR2 SMNVEV (reference sequence). This CDR3 reads CASTTIQGTSGELFF. DNA of the CDR3: TGTGCCAGCACTACAATACAGGGTACCTCCGGAGAACTGTTTTTT.

The chain joins TRBV7-8 to TRBJ1-2; no firm D call. This CDR3 comprises 14 residues. Germline-derived CDR1 and CDR2 are SGHVS and FQNEAQ. V lost 4 bases to trimming and J lost 4 bases, with 13 bases between them. The CDR3 DNA reads as TGTGCCAGCAGCTCCACGGGAGCCCCCTATGGCTACACCTTC. Protein sequence: CASSSTGAPYGYTF.

This clonotype was counted ten times or more. The chain couples TRBV5-1 to TRBJ1-2, with no clear D. V was pared by 2 bases and J by 4 bases, with 15 bases between. CDR3 size: 15 residues. The germline V gene has CDR1 SGHRS and CDR2 YFSETQ. Here the CDR3 DNA reads TGCGCCAGCAGCTTAGGGCAGGTTAAGGCCTATGGCTACACCTTC. Residues: CASSLGQVKAYGYTF.

This clonotype was detected ten times or more. This chain connects TRBV7-6 to TRBJ2-3; no firm D call. Germline CDR1 reads SGHVS; CDR2 reads FNYEAQ. The ends were cut back, 1 base at V and 1 base at J, with 3 bases in the middle. The CDR3 spans 13 residues. DNA of the CDR3: TGTGCCAGCAGCTTAGGACGCACAGATACGCAGTATTTT. Encoded protein: CASSLGRTDTQYF.

V and J are TRBV5-4 and TRBJ2-3; 9 bases match TRBD2. Germline V lookup: CDR1 SGHNT, CDR2 YYREEE (reference sequence). The CDR3 is 15 amino acids. V was pared by 4 bases and J by 1 base, with 4 bases of the junction left unmatched. The CDR3 nucleotides are TGTGCCAGCAGCCCCCAGCGGGGGGGCACAGATACGCAGTATTTT. Amino acid sequence: CASSPQRGGTDTQYF.

V gene TRBV7-6 combines with J gene TRBJ2-5; 9 nucleotides line up with TRBD1. The CDR3 sequence is 14 residues long. Germline V gene data show CDR1 as SGHVS and CDR2 as FNYEAQ. V lost 5 bases and J lost 3; bases outside the gene matches: 4. Here the CDR3 DNA reads TGTGCCAGCAGCGACGGGACAGGGAAAGAGACCCAGTACTTC. It translates to CASSDGTGKETQYF.

This chain connects TRBV4-3 to TRBJ2-5, with 12 nucleotides matching TRBD2. Unmatched junction bases numbered 10, after V lost 3 bases and J lost 5 bases. The CDR3 consists of 17 residues. CDR1 and CDR2 (germline): LGHNA, YSLEER. The CDR3: CASSHRTSGDLVETQYF. The CDR3 nucleotides are TGCGCCAGCAGCCATAGGACTAGCGGGGACCTGGTTGAGACCCAGTACTTC.

This clonotype was observed at least ten times. The CDR3 DNA follows: TGCGCCAGCAGCCAAGATGCGGGCCCTGGAAACACCATATATTTT. Its protein is CASSQDAGPGNTIYF. This chain joins TRBV4-3 and TRBJ1-3; unclear D gene. Germline-derived CDR1 and CDR2 are LGHNA and YSLEER. Trimming stripped 0 bases from V and 2 bases from J, with 8 bases between. The CDR3 is 15 residues long.

The V and J genes are TRBV7-9 and TRBJ2-3, with D maybe TRBD2 (5 bases). Trimming cost V 5 bases and J 6 bases, with 12 bases left between them. CDR1 is SEHNR and CDR2 is FQNEAQ in the germline V gene (reference sequence). This CDR3 spans 13 amino acids. In DNA form, the CDR3 reads TGTGCCAGCAGCGACGGACTGTCGGATACGCAGTATTTT. Its protein is CASSDGLSDTQYF.

The table lists this clonotype with a few counts. The genes are TRBV7-3 and TRBJ1-1; D uncertain. V lost 5 bases to trimming and J lost 5 bases, with 21 bases between them. Per germline, CDR1 SGHTA and CDR2 FQGTGA. CDR3 length equals 16 residues. CDR3 nucleotides: TGTGCCAGCAGCCCCGGACCTGCCGTTGAAGGGACTGAAGCTTTCTTT. Protein sequence: CASSPGPAVEGTEAFF.

The chain uses TRBV6-2 or TRBV6-3 and TRBJ2-2, with TRBD2 as a possible D gene (6 bases). The germline V and J ends were trimmed by 1 base and 6 bases, with 12 bases remaining between them. The CDR3 sequence is 15 residues long. CDR1 and CDR2 (germline): MNHEY, SVGEGT. DNA for the CDR3: TGTGCCAGCAGTTACTTGGCGGGGCAAGCCGGGGAGCTGTTTTTT. Translating it yields CASSYLAGQAGELFF.

This clonotype was counted between two and nine times. The chain has TRBV11-2 and TRBJ2-6, with D unresolved. In germline, CDR1 is SGHAT, CDR2 FQNNGV. The CDR3 has 15 amino acids. The V end lost 5 bases, the J end lost 0 bases, and 8 bases lay between the germline ends. The DNA for the CDR3 is TGTGCCAGCAGCGCATCAAACTCTGGGGCCAACGTCCTGACTTTC. It codes for CASSASNSGANVLTF. Drawing the rest from reference TRBV11-2 and TRBJ2-6, the complete variable domain is EAGVAQSPRYKIIEKRQSVAFWCNPISGHATLYWYQQILGQGPKLLIQFQNNGVVDDSQLPKDRFSAERLKGVDSTLKIQPAKLEDSAVYLCASSASNSGANVLTFGAGSRLTVL.

Comments on this clonotype: A read error may produce the germline difference seen at one junction end. J is TRBJ1-6 and V is TRBV18, with 10 bases fitting TRBD1. This CDR3 is built from 15 residues. Germline loops: CDR1 KGHSH, CDR2 LQKENI. The CDR3 loop is CASSSDRGQMGPPHF. The DNA for the CDR3 is TGTGCCAGCTCATCCGACAGGGGGCAGATGGGACCCCCCCACTTT.

This clonotype showed up just a few times. The chain combines TRBV6-2 or TRBV6-3 with TRBJ2-2, with D possibly matching TRBD2 (6 bases). CDR1 and CDR2 (germline): MNHEY, SVGEGT. Trimming removed 6 bases from V and 1 base from J, with 15 bases in between. This CDR3 is 16 amino acids long. Here the CDR3 reads CASSPDYPLNTGELFF. The CDR3 region has the DNA TGTGCCAGCAGCCCGGACTACCCACTGAACACCGGGGAGCTGTTTTTT.

The V call is TRBV10-2, the J call TRBJ2-6; D gene uncertain. CDR1 is WSHSY and CDR2 is SAAADI in the germline V gene. The CDR3 runs 16 residues. Trimming cost V 0 bases and J 0 bases, with 6 bases left between them. The DNA of the CDR3 is TGCGCCAGCAGTGAGTCTGTTCCCTCTGGGGCCAACGTCCTGACTTTC. It encodes CASSESVPSGANVLTF.

The chain couples TRBV4-3 to TRBJ2-3; TRBD2 aligns across 7 bases. Germline V gives CDR1 LGHNA, CDR2 YSLEER. J lost 15 bases, V lost 0 bases, and 9 bases had no gene match. The CDR3 is made up of 13 amino acids. Here the CDR3 DNA reads TGCGCCAGCAGCCAAGATCTCAGGACTAGGTCCTATTTT. Its translation: CASSQDLRTRSYF.

This clonotype showed up many times. The rearrangement links TRBV10-1 to TRBJ2-7; weak D call: TRBD2 (6 bases). V was trimmed by 9 bases and J by 2 bases, leaving 17 bases between them. CDR3 size: 14 residues. Germline V lookup: CDR1 WNHNN, CDR2 SYGVQD (reference sequence). The CDR3: CARNDGGGTYEQYF. The CDR3 region has the DNA TGCGCCAGAAATGACGGGGGAGGCACCTACGAGCAGTACTTC.